The 23 T cell receptor beta chains given below trace back to one sample, sequenced in a study of blood T cell repertoires in COVID-19. Only in-frame clones appear in the TCRdb table, and some are missing; sequencing was by immunoSEQ multiplex PCR. The data show about 64,000 clones, with 86% seen just once and about 1.1% held by the top ten. The material sequenced was peripheral blood. The receptors stem from a man aged 40-49 years with acute or convalescent COVID-19.

This clone was counted between two and nine times. J is TRBJ1-6 and V is TRBV30; D ambiguous. Germline CDR1 GTSNPN, CDR2 SVGIG (reference sequence). Trimming removed 7 bases from V and 6 bases from J, with 13 bases in between. This CDR3 has 13 amino acids. CDR3 sequence reads: CALTYRANSPLHF. CDR3 bases: TGTGCCTTGACATACAGAGCTAATTCACCCCTCCACTTT.

The J gene is TRBJ1-6, the V gene TRBV14; TRBD1 matches 8 bases. V lost 4 bases, J lost 6 bases, and 2 bases stayed unmatched. The CDR3 spans 14 residues. The V gene's germline CDR1 is SGHDN and CDR2 FVKESK. The CDR3 reads CASSLDRGNSPLHF. DNA of the CDR3: TGTGCCAGCAGCCTAGACAGGGGTAATTCACCCCTCCACTTT. Together with reference TRBV14 and TRBJ1-6, the CDR3 gives the full variable domain: EAGVTQFPSHSVIEKGQTVTLRCDPISGHDNLYWYRRVMGKEIKFLLHFVKESKQDESGMPNNRFLAERTGGTYSTLKVQPAELEDSGVYFCASSLDRGNSPLHFGNGTRLTVT.

In its sample, this clone was seen once. The rearrangement joins TRBV9 to TRBJ1-2; 10 nucleotides match TRBD1. With V trimmed by 3 bases and J by 14 bases, 7 bases remained unmatched. The CDR3 length is 12 residues. Germline loops: CDR1 SGDLS, CDR2 YYNGEE. CDR3 loop: CASSASTGGATF. CDR3 DNA: TGTGCCAGCAGCGCCTCGACAGGGGGCGCGACCTTC.

The rearrangement uses TRBV6-1 and TRBJ1-2, with 8 positions matching TRBD1. Looked up from germline, CDR1 is MNHNS and CDR2 is SASEGT. This CDR3 is 14 amino acids long. With 2 bases clipped from V and 7 bases from J, the junction kept 6 bases outside the gene matches. The CDR3 DNA reads as TGTGCCAGCAGTGAATTAGGACAGGGAGGTGGCTACACCTTC. It specifies CASSELGQGGGYTF.

The V gene is TRBV5-6, the J gene TRBJ1-1; 9 nucleotides agree with TRBD1. The CDR3 loop spans 16 amino acids. Germline V gene sequence: CDR1 SGHDT, CDR2 YYEEEE. Losses at the gene ends were 1 base for V and 3 bases for J; bases not matched to a gene: 7. CDR3 in DNA: TGTGCCAGCAGCTTGTTGACAGGGGGGTTTTACACTGAAGCTTTCTTT. Its translation is CASSLLTGGFYTEAFF.

The CDR3 is CASSSSPGYNEQFF. In DNA, the CDR3 is TGTGCCAGCAGCTCATCGCCGGGCTACAATGAGCAGTTCTTC. The V call is TRBV5-4, the J call TRBJ2-1; D remains ambiguous. Germline CDR1 SGHNT, CDR2 YYREEE (reference sequence). V was shortened by 3 bases and J by 3 bases, with 10 bases between the two germline ends. This CDR3 has 14 residues.

This chain uses TRBV7-8 with TRBJ2-7; D not certain. Trimming removed 1 base from V and 5 bases from J, with 6 bases in between. Germline loops: CDR1 SGHVS, CDR2 FQNEAQ. This CDR3 spans 12 amino acids. The DNA for the CDR3 is TGTGCCAGCAGCTTAGTAGGAGACGAGCAGTACTTC. This translates into CASSLVGDEQYF. Filled out from reference TRBV7-8 and TRBJ2-7, the complete variable domain reads GAGVSQSPRYKVAKRGQDVALRCDPISGHVSLFWYQQALGQGPEFLTYFQNEAQLDKSGLPSDRFFAERPEGSVSTLKIQRTQQEDSAVYLCASSLVGDEQYFGPGTRLTVT.

The chain employs TRBV6-4 and TRBJ2-1; 9 bases agree with TRBD2. With 2 bases clipped from V and 9 bases from J, the junction kept 8 bases outside the gene matches. Germline CDR1 and CDR2: MRHNA and SNTAGT. This CDR3 has 15 amino acids. CDR3 sequence (DNA): TGTGCCAGCAGTGACATGGCGGGGGGGCCTGGTGAGCAGTTCTTC. Translating it yields CASSDMAGGPGEQFF.

The chain couples TRBV6-5 to TRBJ2-3, with 10 bases lining up with TRBD2. CDR1 is MNHEY and CDR2 is SVGAGI in the germline V gene. J lost 0 bases, V lost 8 bases, and 5 bases had no gene match. CDR3 size: 15 residues. The CDR3 loop reads CASWRTSGSTDTQYF. The CDR3 bases are TGTGCCAGCTGGAGGACTAGCGGTAGCACAGATACGCAGTATTTT.

The rearrangement uses TRBV30 and TRBJ1-3; D uncertain. The CDR3 is 15 amino acids. The germline gives CDR1 GTSNPN, CDR2 SVGIG (reference sequence). Trimming stripped 0 bases from V and 11 bases from J, with 20 bases between. The CDR3 loop reads CAWSVPGSIALPIYF. CDR3 DNA sequence: TGTGCCTGGAGTGTTCCGGGTTCCATCGCCCTTCCCATATATTTT.

The chain carries TRBV5-6 and TRBJ1-3; no clear D gene. This CDR3 has 15 amino acids. Germline V CDR1 and CDR2: SGHDT, YYEEEE. Trimming cost V 2 bases and J 0 bases, with 9 bases left between them. CDR3 nucleotide sequence: TGTGCCAGCAGCTTCCCGGGGAGCTCTGGAAACACCATATATTTT. Its translation is CASSFPGSSGNTIYF.

This chain uses TRBV5-1 with TRBJ2-3, with TRBD1 matching 9 bases. The germline V gene has CDR1 SGHRS and CDR2 YFSETQ. V shed 0 bases, J shed 6 bases, and the junction held 5 bases outside the gene matches. This CDR3 comprises 15 residues. DNA of the CDR3: TGCGCCAGCAGCTTGGGGGACAGGGAAATGGATACGCAGTATTTT. Its translation is CASSLGDREMDTQYF.

The chain employs TRBV5-6 and TRBJ2-1; 7 positions match TRBD1. There are 14 residues in the CDR3. Germline V lookup: CDR1 SGHDT, CDR2 YYEEEE. V lost 5 bases, J lost 7 bases, and 9 bases stayed unmatched. The chain's CDR3 is CASRRGRGWNEQFF. The CDR3 region has the DNA TGTGCCAGCAGGAGGGGCAGGGGGTGGAATGAGCAGTTCTTC. Full variable domain (outside the CDR3, taken from reference TRBV5-6 and TRBJ2-1): DAGVTQSPTHLIKTRGQQVTLRCSPKSGHDTVSWYQQALGQGPQFIFQYYEEEERQRGNFPDRFSGHQFPNYSSELNVNALLLGDSALYLCASRRGRGWNEQFFGPGTRLTVL.

The rearrangement joins TRBV4-1 to TRBJ1-1; possibly TRBD1 for D (6 bases). The length of the CDR3 is 14 residues. Trimming shortened V by 5 bases and J by 1 base, and 11 bases separated the two germline ends. Germline V gene lookup returns CDR1 MGHRA and CDR2 YSYEKL. The CDR3 DNA reads as TGCGCCAGCAGCGCACAGGGCCAGAACACTGAAGCTTTCTTT. Protein: CASSAQGQNTEAFF.

The V and J genes are TRBV19 and TRBJ2-1, with D possibly being TRBD1 (6 bases). This CDR3 spans 13 amino acids. Germline V gene data show CDR1 as LNHDA and CDR2 as SQIVND (reference sequence). With 5 bases removed from V and 6 bases from J, the gap between germline ends came to 11 bases. The CDR3 is CASSGQGGNEQFF. Here the CDR3 DNA reads TGTGCCAGTAGTGGTCAAGGGGGCAATGAGCAGTTCTTC. Filled out from reference TRBV19 and TRBJ2-1, the complete variable domain reads DGGITQSPKYLFRKEGQNVTLSCEQNLNHDAMYWYRQDPGQGLRLIYYSQIVNDFQKGDIAEGYSVSREKKESFPLTVTSAQKNPTAFYLCASSGQGGNEQFFGPGTRLTVL.

This sequence joins TRBV28 and TRBJ1-5, with 8 nucleotides matching TRBD1. The CDR3 is made up of 15 amino acids. J was trimmed by 2 bases and V by 5 bases; bases with no gene match: 5. Germline CDR1 is MDHEN and CDR2 is SYDVKM. Here the CDR3 reads CASSQGAGRNQPQHF. CDR3 bases: TGTGCCAGCAGTCAGGGGGCAGGGCGCAATCAGCCCCAGCATTTT.

The rearrangement joins TRBV4-2 to TRBJ2-7; D not certain. V was pared by 4 bases and J by 6 bases, with 13 bases between. CDR1 and CDR2 (germline): LGHNA, YNFKEQ. This CDR3 spans 13 amino acids. The CDR3 here is CASSRLTVTEQYF. The CDR3, as DNA: TGTGCCAGCAGCCGCCTTACAGTGACCGAGCAGTACTTC.

This chain links TRBV2 with TRBJ1-4, with TRBD1 matching over 10 bases. Per germline, CDR1 SNHLY and CDR2 FYNNEI. This CDR3 is 14 amino acids long. Unmatched junction bases numbered 7, after V lost 7 bases and J lost 8 bases. In DNA form, the CDR3 reads TGTGCCAGCAAATGGGACAGGGGTGCCGAAAAACTGTTTTTT. Its translation: CASKWDRGAEKLFF. The full variable domain, completed using reference TRBV2 and TRBJ1-4, is EPEVTQTPSHQVTQMGQEVILRCVPISNHLYFYWYRQILGQKVEFLVSFYNNEISEKSEIFDDQFSVERPDGSNFTLKIRSTKLEDSAMYFCASKWDRGAEKLFFGSGTQLSVL.

The chain joins TRBV27 to TRBJ1-2, with a possible D match to TRBD1 (5 bases). The germline V and J ends were trimmed by 6 bases and 2 bases, with 16 bases remaining between them. Looked up from germline, CDR1 is MNHEY and CDR2 is SMNVEV (reference sequence). This CDR3 contains 15 residues. The CDR3 here is CASSPKSNRNYGYTF. CDR3 bases: TGTGCCAGCAGCCCTAAGAGCAACAGGAACTATGGCTACACCTTC.

This chain uses TRBV15 with TRBJ2-7, with 10 positions matching TRBD1. The CDR3 totals 14 residues. The J segment lost 5 bases and the V segment lost 5 bases, leaving 6 bases of the junction unmatched. CDR1 and CDR2 (germline): LNHNV, YYDKDF (reference sequence). As DNA, the CDR3 is TGTGCCACCAGCGGGGGACAGGGGTCCGACGAGCAGTACTTC. Translating gives CATSGGQGSDEQYF.

The rearrangement links TRBV24-1 to TRBJ1-5, with D perhaps matching TRBD1 (5 bases). CDR1 and CDR2 from the germline V gene are KGHDR and SFDVKD. Between the trimmed V and J ends, which lost 4 bases and 5 bases, there was a span of 14 bases. CDR3 size: 15 residues. Here the CDR3 DNA reads TGTGCCACCAGTGACTCTAGGAGGGGCGATCAGCCCCAGCATTTT. Its protein product is CATSDSRRGDQPQHF.

CDR3 region: CASKEITGGPQPQHF. Written as DNA, the CDR3 is TGTGCCAGTAAGGAAATCACAGGGGGCCCTCAGCCCCAGCATTTT. J is TRBJ1-5 and V is TRBV19; TRBD1 matches 9 bases. J gave up 6 bases and V 7 bases, and 10 bases lay outside the gene matches. Germline loops: CDR1 LNHDA, CDR2 SQIVND (reference sequence). This CDR3 region has 15 residues.

V usage is TRBV12-3 or TRBV12-4 and J usage is TRBJ1-2; TRBD1 aligns across 7 bases. With V trimmed by 5 bases and J by 5 bases, 5 bases remained unmatched. This CDR3 contains 13 residues. The CDR3 protein is CASSTGTEYGYTF. CDR3 in DNA: TGTGCCAGCAGTACCGGGACAGAATATGGCTACACCTTC.